The clone carrying this TCR beta chain was seen only once. This entry is derived from a study of cytomegalovirus exposure and HLA in healthy donors. In the PCR, 60 Vbeta and 13 Jbeta primers were used. Method: immunoSEQ multiplex PCR; TCRdb's copy keeps in-frame clones and lacks some. The table has just over 150,000 clones, around 84% seen once; the top ten hold 5% to 7%. The sequenced material came from PBMCs. The source of this sequence is a man aged 45 to 65 in good health and CMV-seropositive.

CDR3 DNA: TGTGCCAGTAGATCTCCGGCCTACGAGCAGTACTTC. Amino acids: CASRSPAYEQYF. J is TRBJ2-7 and V is TRBV19, with D uncertain. This CDR3 comprises 12 residues. The germline CDR1 and CDR2 sequences are LNHDA and SQIVND (reference sequence). Trimming removed 6 bases from V and 2 bases from J, with 8 bases in between.